This T cell receptor beta chain was recovered during a study of cytomegalovirus exposure and HLA in healthy donors. Turning to the study itself: Approximately 81% of around 390 genotyped donors fell in the Caucasian-associated ancestry cluster. Study-wide results and caveats: Being productive about 87% or about 30% of the time was typical of most TCR beta V segments in an earlier analysis.

This clone was counted a single time. Its matching antigen is unknown. Researchers ran the PCR with 60 Vbeta and 13 Jbeta primers. Libraries were prepared by immunoSEQ multiplex PCR; TCRdb keeps only in-frame clonotypes and omits some of them. The sample has approximately 140,000 clones; more than 75% are singletons. The V gene end was trimmed by 3 bases and the J gene end by 7 bases; junction bases not matched to a gene: 7. There are 14 residues in the CDR3. Germline assignment: CDR1 SGHRS and CDR2 YFSETQ. The rearrangement links TRBV5-1 to TRBJ2-1, with 7 nucleotides matching TRBD1. This receptor was obtained from a man between 18 and 35 years old in good health and CMV-seropositive. Specimen: PBMCs. The CDR3 here is CASSSRDSENEQFF. Written as DNA, the CDR3 is TGCGCCAGCAGCTCGAGGGACAGTGAAAATGAGCAGTTCTTC.